One sample yielded the 10 T cell receptor beta chains listed below, sequenced in a study of blood T cell repertoires in COVID-19. The repertoire was sequenced with immunoSEQ multiplex PCR; TCRdb's copy has only in-frame clones and lacks some. The table has about 200,000 clones, about 93% seen once; the top ten hold more than 0.7%. The specimen was peripheral blood. The receptor source for this set is a man aged 55 to 70 with COVID-19, enrolled during active disease.

The chain joins TRBV6-5 to TRBJ1-2; 10 positions match TRBD1. The CDR3 runs to 13 residues. The V gene end was trimmed by 6 bases and the J gene end by 8 bases; junction bases not matched to a gene: 6. In germline, CDR1 is MNHEY, CDR2 SVGAGI. The CDR3 here is CASSPGTGVGYTF. CDR3 in DNA: TGTGCCAGCAGCCCCGGGACAGGGGTAGGCTACACCTTC.

This clone was seen a single time. V and J are TRBV29-1 and TRBJ2-2; 7 bases fit TRBD2. There are 14 residues in the CDR3. The trim removed 8 bases at V and 3 bases at J, leaving 9 bases unmatched. CDR1 is SQVTM, CDR2 ANQGSEA, per germline. CDR3 sequence (DNA): TGCAGCCCCCGGACTAGATCGGACACCGGGGAGCTGTTTTTT. It encodes CSPRTRSDTGELFF.

V gene TRBV28 combines with J gene TRBJ1-1; D unclear. Germline V gives CDR1 MDHEN, CDR2 SYDVKM. The CDR3 loop spans 14 amino acids. Trimming stripped 1 base from V and 3 bases from J, with 9 bases between. The CDR3 DNA reads as TGTGCCAGCAGTTTATCCCTCGGGGACACTGAAGCTTTCTTT. Translation gives CASSLSLGDTEAFF.

This rearrangement joins TRBV24-1 to TRBJ1-2, with D maybe TRBD1 (6 bases). The CDR3 runs to 11 residues. CDR1 is KGHDR and CDR2 is SFDVKD in the germline V gene. The germline V and J ends were trimmed by 10 bases and 4 bases, with 9 bases remaining between them. CDR3 amino acids: CATSDSYGYTF. CDR3 nucleotide sequence: TGTGCCACTTCGGACAGCTATGGCTACACCTTC.

The rearrangement joins TRBV7-2 to TRBJ2-5; TRBD1 might be the D (5 bases). Trimming cost V 5 bases and J 5 bases, with 12 bases left between them. Per germline, CDR1 SGHTA and CDR2 FQGNSA. The CDR3 length is 13 residues. The chain's CDR3 is CASSQDKVETQYF. DNA for the CDR3: TGTGCCAGCAGCCAGGACAAGGTGGAGACCCAGTACTTC.

The chain has TRBV5-1 and TRBJ2-3, with 8 positions matching TRBD2. V lost 2 bases, J lost 2 bases, and 7 bases stayed unmatched. The CDR3 has 16 residues. Germline loops: CDR1 SGHRS, CDR2 YFSETQ. This chain's CDR3 is CASSLSAGDYTDTQYF. The CDR3 coding sequence is TGCGCCAGCAGCTTATCAGCGGGGGATTACACAGATACGCAGTATTTT.

The rearrangement joins TRBV6-6 to TRBJ2-2; 10 bases match TRBD2. This CDR3 has 15 residues. CDR1 and CDR2 from the germline V gene are MNHNY and SVGAGI (reference sequence). V gave up 4 bases and J gave up 6 bases; unmatched junction bases: 5. Here the CDR3 reads CASSSSGSGSGELFF. The CDR3 DNA follows: TGTGCCAGCAGTTCTAGCGGGAGTGGATCCGGGGAGCTGTTTTTT.

The chain carries TRBV5-1 and TRBJ2-1; 14 nucleotides line up with TRBD2. Per germline, CDR1 SGHRS and CDR2 YFSETQ. The CDR3 loop spans 18 amino acids. Trimming removed 4 bases from V and 2 bases from J; junction bases left unmatched: 8. CDR3: CASSPTTSGGAAYNEQFF. In nucleotides, the CDR3 is TGCGCCAGCAGCCCAACGACTAGCGGGGGGGCCGCCTACAATGAGCAGTTCTTC.

The chain joins TRBV19 to TRBJ2-3, with 8 bases aligning to TRBD1. The CDR3 has 15 amino acids. V lost 6 bases to trimming and J lost 2 bases; unmatched junction nucleotides: 7. CDR1 and CDR2 from the germline V gene are LNHDA and SQIVND (reference sequence). CDR3 loop: CASRPRTGYTDTQYF. The DNA for the CDR3 is TGTGCCAGTAGACCAAGGACAGGGTACACAGATACGCAGTATTTT.

The chain carries TRBV4-1 and TRBJ2-1; tentatively, D is TRBD2 (5 bases). The ends were cut back, 0 bases at V and 7 bases at J, with 16 bases in the middle. This CDR3 contains 16 residues. Germline V gene sequence: CDR1 MGHRA, CDR2 YSYEKL. CDR3 in DNA: TGCGCCAGCAGCCAAGATACACGGGATCTTTGGAATGAGCAGTTCTTC. Translating it yields CASSQDTRDLWNEQFF.